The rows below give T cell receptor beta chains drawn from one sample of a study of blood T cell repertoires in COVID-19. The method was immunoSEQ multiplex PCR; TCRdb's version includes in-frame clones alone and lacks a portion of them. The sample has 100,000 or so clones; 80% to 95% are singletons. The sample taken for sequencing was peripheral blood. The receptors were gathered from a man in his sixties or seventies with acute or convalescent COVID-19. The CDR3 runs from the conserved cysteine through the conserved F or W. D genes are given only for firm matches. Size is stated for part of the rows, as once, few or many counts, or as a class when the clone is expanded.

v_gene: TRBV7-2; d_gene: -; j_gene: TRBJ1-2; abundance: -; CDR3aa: CASSLGGPRSGYTF; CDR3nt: TGTGCCAGCAGCTTGGGCGGGCCTAGGAGCGGCTACACCTTC
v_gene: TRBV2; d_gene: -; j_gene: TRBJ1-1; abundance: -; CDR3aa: CASSLQLMNTEAFF; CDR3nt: TGTGCCAGCAGCCTACAGCTCATGAACACTGAAGCTTTCTTT
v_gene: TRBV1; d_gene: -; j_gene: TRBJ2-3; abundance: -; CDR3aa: CTSSQGLAGGPSTDTQYF; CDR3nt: TGCACCAGCAGCCAAGGACTAGCGGGGGGCCCCTCCACAGATACGCAGTATTTT
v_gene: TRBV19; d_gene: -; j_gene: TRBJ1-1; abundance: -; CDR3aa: CASIGAAQMNTEAFF; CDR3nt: TGTGCCAGTATAGGGGCGGCGCAAATGAACACTGAAGCTTTCTTT
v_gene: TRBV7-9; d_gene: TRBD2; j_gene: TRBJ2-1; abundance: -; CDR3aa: CASSSRTSGRRNEQFF; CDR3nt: TGTGCCAGCAGCTCCAGGACTAGCGGGAGGCGGAATGAGCAGTTCTTC
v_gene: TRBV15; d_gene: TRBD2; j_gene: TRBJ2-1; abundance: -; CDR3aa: CATKAGGIVNEQFF; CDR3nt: TGTGCCACCAAGGCGGGAGGGATAGTGAATGAGCAGTTCTTC
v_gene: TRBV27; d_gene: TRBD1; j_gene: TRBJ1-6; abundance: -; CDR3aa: CASSLDRGNSPLHF; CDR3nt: TGTGCCAGCAGTCTCGACAGGGGTAATTCACCCCTCCACTTT
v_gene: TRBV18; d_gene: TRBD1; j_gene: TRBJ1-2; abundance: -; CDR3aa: CASSPPVGTAYGYTF; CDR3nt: TGTGCCAGCTCACCACCGGTCGGGACAGCCTATGGCTACACCTTC
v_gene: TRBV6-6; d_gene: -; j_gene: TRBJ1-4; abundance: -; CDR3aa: CASRSQMPGNEKLFF; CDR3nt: TGTGCCAGCAGATCCCAGATGCCGGGGAATGAAAAACTGTTTTTT
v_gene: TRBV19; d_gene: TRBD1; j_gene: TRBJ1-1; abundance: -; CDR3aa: CASATGVNTEAFF; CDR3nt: TGTGCCAGTGCTACAGGGGTGAACACTGAAGCTTTCTTT
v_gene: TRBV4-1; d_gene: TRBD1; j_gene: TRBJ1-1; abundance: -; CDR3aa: CASSQPRDRGRTEAFF; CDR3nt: TGCGCCAGCAGCCAACCCAGAGACAGGGGGCGGACTGAAGCTTTCTTT
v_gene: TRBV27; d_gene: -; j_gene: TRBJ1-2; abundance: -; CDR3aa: CASSLWQGDYGYTF; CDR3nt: TGTGCCAGCAGTTTATGGCAGGGCGACTATGGCTACACCTTC
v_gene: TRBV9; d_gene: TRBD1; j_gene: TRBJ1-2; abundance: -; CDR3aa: CASSFRDRVVYGYTF; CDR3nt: TGTGCCAGCAGCTTCCGGGACAGGGTCGTCTATGGCTACACCTTC
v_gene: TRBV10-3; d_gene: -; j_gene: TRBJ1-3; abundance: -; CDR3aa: CAISAGHENTIYF; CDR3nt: TGTGCCATCAGTGCGGGTCATGAAAACACCATATATTTT
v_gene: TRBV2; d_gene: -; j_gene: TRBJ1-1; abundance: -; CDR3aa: CASSDIMNTEAFF; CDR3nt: TGTGCCAGCAGTGACATCATGAACACTGAAGCTTTCTTT
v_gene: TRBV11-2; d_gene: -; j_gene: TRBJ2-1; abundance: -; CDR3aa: CASSQHYQVYNEQFF; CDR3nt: TGTGCCAGCAGCCAACACTACCAAGTCTACAATGAGCAGTTCTTC
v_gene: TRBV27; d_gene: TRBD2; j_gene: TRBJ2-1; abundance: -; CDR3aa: CASSWEGSYNEQFF; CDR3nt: TGTGCCAGCAGTTGGGAGGGGAGCTACAATGAGCAGTTCTTC
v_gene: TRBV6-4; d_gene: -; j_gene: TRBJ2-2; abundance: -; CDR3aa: CASSGGTNTGELFF; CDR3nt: TGTGCCAGCAGTGGAGGGACGAACACCGGGGAGCTGTTTTTT
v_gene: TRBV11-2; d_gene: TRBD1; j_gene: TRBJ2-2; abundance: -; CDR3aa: CASSLEIRGRGELFF; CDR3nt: TGTGCCAGCAGCTTAGAAATCAGGGGGCGCGGGGAGCTGTTTTTT
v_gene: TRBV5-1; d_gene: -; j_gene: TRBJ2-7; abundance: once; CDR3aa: CASSFGGNYEQYF; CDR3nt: TGCGCCAGCAGCTTTGGCGGGAATTACGAGCAGTACTTC
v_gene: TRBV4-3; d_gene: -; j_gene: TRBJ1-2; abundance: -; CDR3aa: CASSQDLRSDYGYTF; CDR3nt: TGCGCCAGCAGCCAAGATCTACGTAGCGACTATGGCTACACCTTC
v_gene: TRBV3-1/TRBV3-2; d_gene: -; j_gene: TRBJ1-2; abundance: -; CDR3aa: CASSQAGGGYGYTF; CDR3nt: TGTGCCAGCAGCCAAGCGGGGGGAGGCTATGGCTACACCTTC
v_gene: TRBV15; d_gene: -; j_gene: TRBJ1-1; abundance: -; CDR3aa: CATSRDRRRTEAFF; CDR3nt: TGTGCCACCAGCAGAGATAGGAGACGTACTGAAGCTTTCTTT